Listed below are T cell receptor beta chains from one sample, sequenced in a study of CD8 T cells in Susac syndrome. MiXCR was run by TCRdb on the immunoSEQ multiplex PCR reads, yielding one entry per CDR3 protein. The sample has roughly 190,000 distinct CDR3 sequences; around 95% are singletons. The sample taken for sequencing was CD4+ T cells from PBMCs. The source is a human donor with Susac syndrome. CDR3s include the opening cysteine and the closing phenylalanine or tryptophan. Fields, in order: CDR3 DNA, CDR3 protein, D gene, clone size, V gene, J gene. A D gene is named only where the DNA matches it firmly. A row's size may be missing; if present it is once, few, many or a size class.

TGTGCCAGCAGCCTACAACTATCCTCGTCCCAAAACATTCAGTACTTC	CASSLQLSSSQNIQYF	-	-	TRBV14	TRBJ2-4
TGTGCCAGCAGCCAGACCTTGGAACAGATCTATGGCTACACCTTC	CASSQTLEQIYGYTF	-	once	TRBV3-1	TRBJ1-2
TGTGCCAGCAGCTTAAACAGGGCCACCTACGAGCAGTACTTC	CASSLNRATYEQYF	-	-	TRBV7-8	TRBJ2-7
TGTGCCTGGAGTGATTCGGGGGACACTGAAGCTTTCTTT	CAWSDSGDTEAFF	-	-	TRBV30	TRBJ1-1
TGTGCCAGCAGTTTAGCCGGGACCCAGTACTTC	CASSLAGTQYF	-	-	TRBV12-3/TRBV12-4	TRBJ2-5
TGTGCTAGTGGTCCCGGGACAGGGATACATGAGCAGTTCTTC	CASGPGTGIHEQFF	TRBD1	-	TRBV12-5	TRBJ2-1
TGCAGTGCTAGACATCTGGCGGACCAGCCCCAGCATTTT	CSARHLADQPQHF	-	-	TRBV20-1	TRBJ1-5
TGTGCCAGTAACAGGGGGCTCTACAATGAGCAGTTCTTC	CASNRGLYNEQFF	TRBD1	-	TRBV14	TRBJ2-1
TGTGCCAGCAGTTACCTTACAGGTCGATCTAACACTGAAGCTTTCTTT	CASSYLTGRSNTEAFF	-	once	TRBV6-5	TRBJ1-1
TGTGCCAGCAGCGCCCTCGACAGGAATTCACCCCTCCACTTT	CASSALDRNSPLHF	-	-	TRBV9	TRBJ1-6
TGTGCCAGCAGCTTTCGGACTAGCGGGGGACTCACCGGGGAGCTGTTTTTT	CASSFRTSGGLTGELFF	TRBD2	-	TRBV3-1	TRBJ2-2
TGTGCCAGCAGCTTAGGCCTTCGTCAGGGGGCAGCTGAAGCTTTCTTT	CASSLGLRQGAAEAFF	TRBD1	-	TRBV13	TRBJ1-1
TGTGCCAGCAGCCGGGGGAGCGGGGGAAGCTACGAGCAGTACTTC	CASSRGSGGSYEQYF	TRBD2	-	TRBV11-2	TRBJ2-7
TGCAGCGTGGGGGACAGGGTGAACACTGAAGCTTTCTTT	CSVGDRVNTEAFF	TRBD1	-	TRBV29-1	TRBJ1-1
TGCGCCAGCACCATCGACAGGGACAGCGTCTATGGCTACACCTTC	CASTIDRDSVYGYTF	TRBD1	-	TRBV5-1	TRBJ1-2
TGCGCCAGCAGCCAAGCGACAGGGGGTTTTCAGCCCCAGCATTTT	CASSQATGGFQPQHF	TRBD1	-	TRBV4-1	TRBJ1-5
TGTGCCAGCAGCGAATCAACAGGGGGCGAGCAGTACTTC	CASSESTGGEQYF	TRBD1	-	TRBV9	TRBJ2-7
TGTGCCAGTAGTATAACCAATACGCAGTATTTT	CASSITNTQYF	-	-	TRBV19	TRBJ2-3
TGTGCCAGCAGTACCCCAGGGGGCGTTGTGACAGATACGCAGTATTTT	CASSTPGGVVTDTQYF	TRBD1	-	TRBV28	TRBJ2-3
TGTGCCAGCAGTTTTCGAACAGGGCGCAATGAGCAGTTCTTC	CASSFRTGRNEQFF	-	-	TRBV27	TRBJ2-1
TGTGCCAGCAGTCCGACGGGGGGGCTAGATACGCAGTATTTT	CASSPTGGLDTQYF	TRBD2	-	TRBV2	TRBJ2-3
TGTGCTAGTGGCCAAAGCGGGGGGCGGAATCAGCCCCAGCATTTT	CASGQSGGRNQPQHF	-	-	TRBV12-5	TRBJ1-5
TGTGCCAGCAGCAAAATTCCTTACAGGGAGGGGACCTACAATGAGCAGTTCTTC	CASSKIPYREGTYNEQFF	-	-	TRBV21-1	TRBJ2-1
TGTGCCAGCAGCTCCCGTGGGGGAGACACAGATACGCAGTATTTT	CASSSRGGDTDTQYF	-	-	TRBV7-3	TRBJ2-3
TGTGCCAGCAGCCGAAACAGGGAGTGGAATCAGCCCCAGCATTTT	CASSRNREWNQPQHF	-	-	TRBV3-1	TRBJ1-5
TGTGCCAGCAGGGAGGGACAGGGGGCGAATCAGCCCCAGCATTTT	CASREGQGANQPQHF	TRBD1	-	TRBV2	TRBJ1-5
TGTGCCAGCAGACTCGGGCAGGCCACTGAAGCTTTCTTT	CASRLGQATEAFF	-	-	TRBV7-2	TRBJ1-1
TGTGCCAGCAGCCATGGGGGCAACGAGCAGTACTTC	CASSHGGNEQYF	-	few	TRBV3-1	TRBJ2-7
TGTGCCTGGAGTACGGGGGATGGAGGCACAGATACGCAGTATTTT	CAWSTGDGGTDTQYF	-	-	TRBV30	TRBJ2-3
TGTGCCAGCAGACGCCGGACTAGCGGGGGCCAAGCCTACGAGCAGTACTTC	CASRRRTSGGQAYEQYF	TRBD2	-	TRBV6-1	TRBJ2-7
TGCAGTGCTAAGGAGGGGGCGAGGGAGCAGTACTTC	CSAKEGAREQYF	-	-	TRBV20-1	TRBJ2-7
TGTGCCAGCAGCCTACTAGCGGGGGAGCAGTTCTTC	CASSLLAGEQFF	TRBD2	-	TRBV7-2	TRBJ2-1
TGTGCCAGCAGCTCATTGACAGAACAGTTACTGAAAAGTAATTCACCCCTCCACTTT	CASSSLTEQLLKSNSPLHF	-	-	TRBV3-1	TRBJ1-6
TGCGCCAGCAGCCTTACGGGGGTGTACACTGAAGCTTTCTTT	CASSLTGVYTEAFF	-	-	TRBV4-1	TRBJ1-1
TGTGCCTGGAGCACCGACAGGGTTTATGGCTACACCTTC	CAWSTDRVYGYTF	TRBD1	-	TRBV30	TRBJ1-2
TGCAGTGCTATCCTTGGACAGGGGGCGTATGGCTACACCTTC	CSAILGQGAYGYTF	TRBD1	-	TRBV20-1	TRBJ1-2
TGTGCCAGCAGCTTGGGTGGGGACTACAATCAGCCCCAGCATTTT	CASSLGGDYNQPQHF	-	-	TRBV5-4	TRBJ1-5
TGCGCCAGCAGCTATGGCGGGAGCCCTCAAGAGACCCAGTACTTC	CASSYGGSPQETQYF	TRBD2	-	TRBV5-1	TRBJ2-5
TGTGCCAGCAGCGTAGTCGCCGGGACAGGGGCCAACTATGGCTACACCTTC	CASSVVAGTGANYGYTF	TRBD1	-	TRBV9	TRBJ1-2
TGTGCCAGCAGCCAAGGACTAGCGGGGGCTCTCTCGGTATCAGATACGCAGTATTTT	CASSQGLAGALSVSDTQYF	TRBD2	-	TRBV14	TRBJ2-3
TGTGCCAGCGGCCTGATGGGCTATGGCTACACCTTC	CASGLMGYGYTF	-	-	TRBV16	TRBJ1-2
TGCAGTGCTAGAGATGGGAGCGGGGGGGCCGGAGATACGCAGTATTTT	CSARDGSGGAGDTQYF	TRBD2	few	TRBV20-1	TRBJ2-3
TGTGCCAGCAAGGACAGTCTGAACACTGAAGCTTTCTTT	CASKDSLNTEAFF	-	-	TRBV2	TRBJ1-1
TGCAGTGCTAGGGGTTTCTCCCAAGAGACCCAGTACTTC	CSARGFSQETQYF	-	-	TRBV20-1	TRBJ2-5
TGCAGTGCTAGGGGCAGGGAGTATAGCAATCAGCCCCAGCATTTT	CSARGREYSNQPQHF	-	-	TRBV20-1	TRBJ1-5
TGTGCCAGCAGTTTAGGGTGGGGTCAAGAGACCCAGTACTTC	CASSLGWGQETQYF	-	-	TRBV12-3/TRBV12-4	TRBJ2-5
TGTGCCAGCAGCCAGGCCCAGGGGAACAATCAGCCCCAGCATTTT	CASSQAQGNNQPQHF	-	-	TRBV3-1	TRBJ1-5
TGTGCCAGCACCACAGCCTTAGCGGGACGTGGCAGTGAGCAGTTCTTC	CASTTALAGRGSEQFF	TRBD2	-	TRBV3-1	TRBJ2-1
TGTGCCTGGGGGCAGACAGATACGCAGTATTTT	CAWGQTDTQYF	-	-	TRBV30	TRBJ2-3
TGTGCCAGCATCGAGACAGGGGTGTTTTACGAGCAGTACTTC	CASIETGVFYEQYF	TRBD1	-	TRBV2	TRBJ2-7
TGTGCCAGTAGTCCCCACAGGACAGGGAGAGACTATGGCTACACCTTC	CASSPHRTGRDYGYTF	TRBD1	once	TRBV19	TRBJ1-2
TGCGCCAGCAGCTTGGGATTGACAGGGCTCTACGAGCAGTACTTC	CASSLGLTGLYEQYF	TRBD1	-	TRBV5-1	TRBJ2-7
TGTGCCAGCAGCGGCGGGGGGGCCTACAATGAGCAGTTCTTC	CASSGGGAYNEQFF	TRBD2	once	TRBV9	TRBJ2-1
TGCGCCAGCAGCCAAGCAGTAGCGGGGGACCAAGAGACCCAGTACTTC	CASSQAVAGDQETQYF	TRBD2	-	TRBV4-1	TRBJ2-5
TGTGCCAGCAGCTACAATGAAGGCACCGGGGAGCTGTTTTTT	CASSYNEGTGELFF	-	-	TRBV11-1	TRBJ2-2
TGCGCCAGCAGCTCGGACGGTTATAATGAAAAACTGTTTTTT	CASSSDGYNEKLFF	-	-	TRBV5-1	TRBJ1-4